The clone carrying this T cell receptor beta chain was seen many times. Per the germline V gene, CDR1 is LGHNA and CDR2 is YSLEER. The V and J ends lost 3 bases and 7 bases, in that order; junction bases with no gene match: 7. The CDR3 spans 16 residues. Individual cDNA molecules were tagged with unique molecular identifiers. TCRdb reanalysed the 5' RACE reads using MiXCR and keeps one entry per CDR3 protein. The table lists about 52,000 distinct CDR3 sequences, more than 9.5% of them singletons. This record comes from a study of early T cells in non-severe SARS-CoV-2 infection. Whole-study context: Chains from this unsorted whole-blood bulk RNA could not be paired.

The sample taken for sequencing was whole blood. The rearrangement links TRBV4-3 to TRBJ2-1; TRBD2 matches 12 bases. This receptor was taken from an adult who was a healthcare worker with PCR-confirmed SARS-CoV-2 infection or an uninfected control (not recorded which). The CDR3 sequence is CASSQGWTSGINEQFF. As DNA, the CDR3 is TGCGCCAGCAGCCAGGGTTGGACTAGCGGGATTAATGAGCAGTTCTTC.